These T cell receptor beta chains were read from a single sample in a study of blood T cell repertoires in COVID-19. Assay: immunoSEQ multiplex PCR; the TCRdb copy retains only in-frame clones and omits some. The sample yields over 45,000 clones, approximately 90% seen once. The sample consisted of peripheral blood. These receptors all stem from a man aged 65-85 years with acute or convalescent COVID-19. Both conserved end residues are part of each CDR3. The order of the fields is V gene, CDR3 length, CDR3 protein.

V: TRBV3-1/TRBV3-2; length: 17; CDR3: CASSQALAGRSYNEQFF
V: TRBV18; length: 14; CDR3: CASSPQGGGQPQHF
V: TRBV19; length: 14; CDR3: CASSADRGRDGYTF
V: TRBV18; length: 15; CDR3: CASSLGLAGEDTQYF
V: TRBV28; length: 13; CDR3: CASNRVPTDTQYF
V: TRBV6-5; length: 13; CDR3: CAKGSGEYNEQFF
V: TRBV29-1; length: 14; CDR3: CSVAGGALGYEQYF
V: TRBV5-1; length: 14; CDR3: CASSGSGGGYEQYF
V: TRBV5-8; length: 17; CDR3: CASSLVGGGFMNTEAFF
V: TRBV11-2; length: 12; CDR3: CASSFLYTEAFF
V: TRBV12-3/TRBV12-4; length: 12; CDR3: CASSRGNTEAFF
V: TRBV19; length: 14; CDR3: CASSIVRGPQPQHF
V: TRBV7-2; length: 13; CDR3: CASSFPPGVEQYF
V: TRBV7-9; length: 14; CDR3: CASRGSRGLEKLFF
V: TRBV19; length: 14; CDR3: CATSTSGGTDTQYF
V: TRBV29-1; length: 11; CDR3: CSVPGVRGYTF
V: TRBV28; length: 15; CDR3: CASSSPGGTNQPQHF
V: TRBV2; length: 12; CDR3: CASSGGADTQYF
V: TRBV29-1; length: 13; CDR3: CSVEVVGAVEQFF
V: TRBV2; length: 17; CDR3: CASSDSPRLAGYNEQFF
V: TRBV24-1; length: 17; CDR3: CATSEGGAGTVNQAQHF
V: TRBV5-6; length: 15; CDR3: CASRRRGWGSYEQYF
V: TRBV7-9; length: 13; CDR3: CASGQGAGQPQHF
V: TRBV7-2; length: 13; CDR3: CASSSLQGSPLHF
V: TRBV3-1/TRBV3-2; length: 12; CDR3: CASSQDTGGYTF
V: TRBV7-2; length: 14; CDR3: CASSLGGTAYSYTF
V: TRBV7-9; length: 17; CDR3: CASSLDDRATKNTEAFF
V: TRBV2; length: 14; CDR3: CASSGFRTGKTQYF
V: TRBV6-1; length: 14; CDR3: CASSDLRENTEAFF
V: TRBV6-2/TRBV6-3; length: 15; CDR3: CASSRLAGGGRTQYF
V: TRBV19; length: 16; CDR3: CASSIDLTGVTEKLFF
V: TRBV14; length: 16; CDR3: CASSLMTGVYTGELFF
V: TRBV7-2; length: 12; CDR3: CASSYSEGEQYF
V: TRBV5-6; length: 15; CDR3: CASSLEGQGYYGYTF
V: TRBV18; length: 16; CDR3: CASSPLGGQRPYEQYF
V: TRBV5-4; length: 15; CDR3: CARTRGTEPNQPQHF
V: TRBV30; length: 13; CDR3: CAWSFGVQTEAFF
V: TRBV6-1; length: 13; CDR3: CASSEATGYGYTF
V: TRBV5-1; length: 16; CDR3: CASSAHTGGEGETQYF
V: TRBV6-5; length: 13; CDR3: CASSLAGRNGYTF
V: TRBV27; length: 12; CDR3: CASTSTGTEAFF
V: TRBV5-6; length: 14; CDR3: CASSPPRRNYGYTF
V: TRBV5-1; length: 14; CDR3: CASSLDRGQETQYF
V: TRBV5-1; length: 14; CDR3: CASSYTQGATEAFF
V: TRBV7-2; length: 12; CDR3: CASSPLAYEQYF
V: TRBV19; length: 16; CDR3: CASSQGQGATNEKLFF
V: TRBV4-3; length: 16; CDR3: CASSQSSDRGIYEQYF
V: TRBV20-1; length: 14; CDR3: CSASGPSLIRGYTF
V: TRBV27; length: 14; CDR3: CASRGARDISPLHF
V: TRBV7-8; length: 15; CDR3: CASSLTLQVPNEQYF
V: TRBV6-5; length: 14; CDR3: CASSYDRYQETQYF
V: TRBV12-3/TRBV12-4; length: 11; CDR3: CASGGYYGYTF
V: TRBV28; length: 14; CDR3: CASSLRQGAQGYTF
V: TRBV7-6; length: 16; CDR3: CASSLAARGLNEKLFF
V: TRBV7-2; length: 15; CDR3: CASSSPGLTSYEQYF
V: TRBV19; length: 12; CDR3: CASSPNGGEQYF
V: TRBV6-6; length: 13; CDR3: CASSYQFLGGAFF
V: TRBV9; length: 18; CDR3: CASSVGAFVGGSGNTIYF